What follows is one T cell receptor beta chain and its context. This specimen belongs to a study of CD8+ T cells in alopecia areata. Reverse transcription of extracted RNA yielded cDNA, which provided the sequencing template. The data were produced by immunoSEQ multiplex PCR, yet TCRdb's version contains in-frame clones alone and is incomplete. The table includes about 150,000 clones, roughly 48% detected once. The CDR3 covers 12 residues. CDR1 SQVTM and CDR2 ANQGSEA come from the germline V gene. The V gene lost 4 bases and the J gene lost 5 bases, with 11 bases spanning the gap. The chain combines TRBV29-1 with TRBJ2-5, with D uncertain. The sequencing sample was made of CD4+ T cells sorted from blood. The clonotype comes from a human donor with alopecia areata. In DNA form, the CDR3 reads TGCAGCGTTGGACCCGACGATGAGACCCAGTACTTC. Residues: CSVGPDDETQYF.